These 13 T cell receptor beta chains originate from one sample sequenced in a study of blood T cell repertoires in COVID-19. Sequencing was performed with immunoSEQ multiplex PCR; in TCRdb, only in-frame clones are kept and a portion is missing. Of about 380,000 clones listed, 70% to 90% are singletons. The specimen was PBMCs or T cells enriched from blood (not recorded which). These receptors all stem from a man younger than 45 who had recovered from COVID-19.

The chain combines TRBV6-5 with TRBJ1-2; maybe TRBD1 (6 bases). Trimming cost V 6 bases and J 4 bases, with 15 bases left between them. Germline-derived CDR1 and CDR2 are MNHEY and SVGAGI. The CDR3 contains 14 residues. CDR3 coding DNA: TGTGCCAGCAGAAGGACGGGACACCTCTATGGCTACACCTTC. It encodes CASRRTGHLYGYTF.

This chain uses TRBV5-1 with TRBJ2-2; 7 nucleotides align to TRBD1. The V and J ends lost 5 bases and 1 base, in that order; junction bases with no gene match: 5. CDR1 is SGHRS, CDR2 YFSETQ, per germline. CDR3 length equals 15 residues. This chain's CDR3 is CASRVGDRNTGELFF. The CDR3 coding sequence is TGCGCCAGCAGGGTTGGGGACAGGAACACCGGGGAGCTGTTTTTT.

The V gene is TRBV18, the J gene TRBJ1-5; TRBD1 matches at 9 bases. Per the germline V gene, CDR1 is KGHSH and CDR2 is LQKENI. Trimming removed 3 bases from V and 8 bases from J; junction bases left unmatched: 5. The CDR3 runs to 14 residues. CDR3 DNA: TGTGCCAGCTCACCCCGGACAGGGGAAAAGCCCCAGCATTTT. It specifies CASSPRTGEKPQHF.

This clone occurred a few times. The chain employs TRBV18 and TRBJ1-1; unclear D gene. V lost 3 bases, J lost 2 bases, and 10 bases lay in between. Germline values: CDR1 KGHSH, CDR2 LQKENI. This CDR3 is 14 amino acids long. The CDR3 region has the DNA TGTGCCAGCTCACCCTCCACAGTAAACACTGAAGCTTTCTTT. Amino acids: CASSPSTVNTEAFF.

The chain uses TRBV3-1 (or the pseudogene TRBV3-2) and TRBJ1-6, with D hard to call. The germline V and J ends were trimmed by 4 bases and 10 bases, with 14 bases remaining between them. This CDR3 comprises 14 residues. CDR1 and CDR2 (germline): LGHDT, YNNKEL (reference sequence). The CDR3 is CASSRSRSNSPLHF. The CDR3 nucleotides are TGTGCCAGCAGCCGGTCCAGGTCTAACTCACCCCTCCACTTT.

This clone showed up just a few times. The chain has TRBV19 and TRBJ1-1, with 9 bases matching TRBD1. Germline V gene sequence: CDR1 LNHDA, CDR2 SQIVND (reference sequence). The CDR3 spans 15 residues. J was trimmed by 2 bases and V by 5 bases; bases with no gene match: 6. Written as DNA, the CDR3 is TGTGCCAGTAGTCCTTGGACAGGGGAAAACACTGAAGCTTTCTTT. Its translation: CASSPWTGENTEAFF.

The CDR3 DNA reads TGTGCTAGTGGTTTGGGGACTAGCGGGGGGGCCCGGGAGCTGTTTTTT. This sequence encodes CASGLGTSGGARELFF. V and J are TRBV12-5 and TRBJ2-2; TRBD2 matches at 15 bases. The V gene's germline CDR1 is LGHNT and CDR2 FRNRAP. The CDR3 totals 16 residues. After removal of 1 base from V and 9 bases from J, the junction contained 3 bases not matched to a gene.

As regards this clone: The same CDR3 also results from other DNA sequences found in this sample. As DNA, the CDR3 is TGTGCCAGCAGCCCGACTAAAACCTATGGCTACACCTTC. It yields the protein CASSPTKTYGYTF. The genes are TRBV6-5 and TRBJ1-2; D ambiguous. The CDR3 runs 13 residues. Per germline, CDR1 MNHEY and CDR2 SVGAGI. V was clipped by 6 bases and J by 4 bases, with 12 bases between them.

The rearrangement uses TRBV19 and TRBJ2-7; 7 positions match TRBD1. V was pared by 3 bases and J by 6 bases, with 17 bases of the junction left unmatched. This CDR3 region has 17 residues. Germline values: CDR1 LNHDA, CDR2 SQIVND (reference sequence). The CDR3, as DNA: TGTGCCAGTAGTATCTTGCCGACGGGGACAGTAATCCCCGAGCAGTACTTC. It codes for CASSILPTGTVIPEQYF.

J is TRBJ2-7 and V is TRBV29-1, with 8 nucleotides matching TRBD1. This CDR3 has 12 amino acids. V was clipped by 7 bases and J by 4 bases; unmatched bases: 6. Germline V CDR1 and CDR2: SQVTM, ANQGSEA. CDR3 region: CSERQGHYEQYF. CDR3 coding DNA: TGCAGCGAAAGACAGGGGCATTACGAGCAGTACTTC.

The chain recombines TRBV4-1 with TRBJ2-7; 7 nucleotides line up with TRBD1. This CDR3 region has 15 residues. The germline V gene encodes CDR1 MGHRA and CDR2 YSYEKL. V lost 3 bases, J lost 2 bases, and 7 bases stayed unmatched. This CDR3 reads CASSQGDSSPYEQYF. CDR3 sequence (DNA): TGCGCCAGCAGCCAGGGGGACAGCTCACCCTACGAGCAGTACTTC.

The chain combines TRBV4-3 with TRBJ2-3; weak D call: TRBD2 (5 bases). This CDR3 has 14 amino acids. Germline V CDR1 and CDR2: LGHNA, YSLEER. Trimming stripped 5 bases from V and 3 bases from J, with 12 bases between. CDR3 sequence (DNA): TGCGCCAGCAGCTCAAACTGGAGGACAGATACGCAGTATTTT. Protein product: CASSSNWRTDTQYF.

The rearrangement joins TRBV14 to TRBJ2-7; 7 positions match TRBD1. With V trimmed by 6 bases and J by 0 bases, 8 bases remained unmatched. The V gene's germline CDR1 is SGHDN and CDR2 FVKESK. The CDR3 has 15 residues. The CDR3 nucleotides are TGTGCCAGCAGTCGCGACAGGGCGAACTCCTACGAGCAGTACTTC. It yields the protein CASSRDRANSYEQYF.